This TCR beta chain came from a study of cytomegalovirus exposure and HLA in healthy donors. In the study overall: It was reported in a later analysis that the 90 to 150 validation repertoires used the same platform as the approximately 690 first-cohort repertoires.

In regard to this clone: Its target is not known.

This CDR3 has 16 residues. CDR1 is SGHDT, CDR2 YYEEEE, per germline. Trimming pared 0 bases from V and 3 bases from J, leaving 13 bases between. Regarding the study as a whole: The classifier was said to identify cytomegalovirus status with high specificity and sensitivity.

The donors were in the roughly 120-subject validation cohort, distinct from the approximately 700-subject first cohort. TCRdb keeps only in-frame clones here, not all; method: immunoSEQ multiplex PCR. The table lists more than 250,000 clones, about 85% of them singletons. Sequences were obtained from PBMCs. This receptor was obtained from a woman in her thirties in good health and CMV-seropositive. This chain links TRBV5-6 with TRBJ1-5; D is uncertain. In DNA, the CDR3 is TGTGCCAGCAGCTTGGCGTTAACGGGGTTCAATCAGCCCCAGCATTTT. Translated: CASSLALTGFNQPQHF.